Described below is a single T cell receptor (beta chain) sequence and its context. What this receptor recognizes is not known. No much larger clonotype is one base removed from it; base qualities were not supplied. In the prospective study, participants were about 18 to 100 years old, resided in 20 to 30 geographic areas of the United States, and were enrolled through a virtual design. In the prospective study, cohorts were assigned on the basis of participant-reported clinical history obtained from a screening survey and a study questionnaire. ImmuneRACE Cohort 3 recovered participants were defined by two consecutive negative NP/OP PCR tests, healthcare professional clearance, or symptom resolution. Mobile phlebotomists in the prospective study collected whole blood, serum and a nasopharyngeal or oropharyngeal swab from every participant. Additional blood draws and questionnaires over an approximately 2-month period could optionally be provided by prospective study participants. Before DNA extraction, prospective study blood samples were shipped either frozen or at room temperature.

TCRbeta CDR3 regions were amplified from genomic DNA by means of the immunoSEQ Assay, a bias-controlled multiplex PCR. The published analysis was carried out like this. Nucleated cell counts per sample were estimated from amplification of reference gene primers within the assay. To quantify the absolute abundance of each unique TCRbeta CDR3 rearrangement, sequence reads were collapsed and filtered. Productive Simpson clonality was computed per sample as the square root of Simpson's diversity index over productive rearrangements. TCRdb took over this immuneACCESS table, retaining in-frame rearrangements with V and J assigned. Such tables are incomplete; in checked studies, under half of the missing clones stem from an unresolved V gene, and the remainder is unexplained. The D gene and trimming were derived from the DNA, and the V and J assignments and clone size from that table. The sample has more than 250,000 clones on record, roughly 86% of them singletons. Of the sample, about 2.7% falls within the top ten clones.

V loses 8 bases at its end and J loses 8 bases; junction bases beyond the gene matches: 9. From the cysteine up to the phenylalanine, the CDR3 has a length of 14 residues. Only the CDR3 region is kept as DNA, spanning 42 bases read in frame from base 1. CDR1 and CDR2 were assigned from the germline V gene as ENHRY and SYGVKD. This sample was included in a study of blood T cell repertoires in COVID-19 (dated by TCRdb to about 2020). With regard to the full study: Samples covering the acute and convalescent phases of COVID-19 were provided by collaborators in the United States, Italy and Spain. The prospective study material was composed of cDNA or gDNA derived from T cells, B-cell-depleted T cells, or PBMCs. Deeply sampled blood TCRbeta repertoires from subjects exposed to, actively infected with, or recovered from COVID-19 were included in the dataset. A freely available public database, intended as a resource for researchers studying the immune response to SARS-CoV-2, is where the repertoires were released. The samples were drawn from two sources: the first 160 participants of the ongoing ImmuneRACE study, and 950 to 1,500 subjects contributed by 6 global collaborators. Sample metadata almost always included a de-identified subject ID, COVID-19 status, age in years and sex. Where available, HLA class I and class II types were obtained from metadata supplied by the sample provider rather than from assay-based typing.

General findings and caveats noted by the study authors: The amount of clinical and demographic metadata varied by source and participant and was provided uncurated.

The sequence is built from TRBV10-3 and TRBJ1-4; TRBD1 aligns with 9 central bases. The receptor comes from a woman under 30 who had recovered from COVID-19. Sequencing was performed on PBMCs or T cells enriched from blood (not recorded which). The CDR3 region reads CAIGSGTGNEKLFF. The base sequence is TGTGCCATCGGTTCCGGGACAGGGAACGAAAAACTGTTTTTT.